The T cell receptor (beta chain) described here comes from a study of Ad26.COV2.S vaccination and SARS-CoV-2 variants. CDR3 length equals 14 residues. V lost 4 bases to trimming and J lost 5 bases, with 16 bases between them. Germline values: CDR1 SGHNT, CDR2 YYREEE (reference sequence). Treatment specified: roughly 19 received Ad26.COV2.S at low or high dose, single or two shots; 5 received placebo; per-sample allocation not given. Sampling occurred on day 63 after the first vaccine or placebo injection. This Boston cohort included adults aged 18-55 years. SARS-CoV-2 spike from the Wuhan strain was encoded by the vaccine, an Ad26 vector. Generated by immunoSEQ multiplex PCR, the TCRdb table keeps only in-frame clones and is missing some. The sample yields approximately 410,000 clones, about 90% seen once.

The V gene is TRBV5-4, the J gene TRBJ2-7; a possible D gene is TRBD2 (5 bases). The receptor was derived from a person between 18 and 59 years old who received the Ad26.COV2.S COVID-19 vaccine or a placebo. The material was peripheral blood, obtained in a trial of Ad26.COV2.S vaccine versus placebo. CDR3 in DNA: TGTGCCAGCAGCAAGACTACGGACCTAGACGAGCAGTACTTC. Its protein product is CASSKTTDLDEQYF.